This T cell receptor beta chain comes out of a study of Graves' ophthalmopathy and Graves' hyperthyroidism. Amplification of the TCR beta CDR3 regions used RNA transcripts (as template). First-round RT-PCR used HTBI primers; second-round multiplex PCR followed. TCRdb reprocessed the multiplex PCR reads with MiXCR, giving one entry per CDR3 protein. The sample comprises 1 million to 1.3 million distinct CDR3 sequences, about two fifths of which are singletons, and around 10% rests with the top ten. V lost 3 bases, J lost 6 bases, and 12 bases stayed unmatched. The CDR3 runs to 16 residues. Germline CDR1 WSHSY, CDR2 SAAADI.

The source is an adult man with Graves' hyperthyroidism. The specimen sequenced was peripheral blood or thyroid tissue (not recorded which). This chain uses TRBV10-2 with TRBJ1-2; 8 bases match TRBD1. CDR3 loop: CASSDSGQGLFHGYTF. The CDR3 DNA is TGCGCCAGCAGTGACTCCGGACAGGGCCTGTTTCATGGCTACACCTTC.